This entry lists 8 T cell receptor beta chains sequenced from one sample in a study of cytomegalovirus exposure and HLA in healthy donors. PCR primers comprised 60 Vbeta and 13 Jbeta primers. Here immunoSEQ multiplex PCR was the method, and the copy in TCRdb shows in-frame clones only, minus some. The table records hundreds of thousands of clones, 77% of them present only once. The sample taken for sequencing was PBMCs. These receptors were taken from a woman aged 55 to 70 in good health and CMV-seropositive.

This clone occurred a few times. The J gene is TRBJ1-4, the V gene TRBV7-9; 7 bases align to TRBD1. Unmatched junction bases numbered 11, after V lost 5 bases and J lost 8 bases. Per the germline V gene, CDR1 is SEHNR and CDR2 is FQNEAQ (reference sequence). The length of the CDR3 is 15 residues. The CDR3, as DNA: TGTGCCAGCAGCCCCAGACAGGGCTCATTCGAAAAACTGTTTTTT. This gives the protein CASSPRQGSFEKLFF.

The count of this clone is one. The chain uses TRBV10-2 and TRBJ2-5; 9 nucleotides line up with TRBD2. J gave up 6 bases and V 3 bases, and 5 bases lay outside the gene matches. This CDR3 has 14 amino acids. Germline loops: CDR1 WSHSY, CDR2 SAAADI. CDR3 sequence: CASSDPSGVKTQYF. The DNA of the CDR3 is TGCGCCAGCAGTGATCCTAGCGGGGTAAAGACCCAGTACTTC.

This chain connects TRBV19 to TRBJ2-6; the D gene is possibly TRBD1 (5 bases). CDR3 length: 15 residues. V was shortened by 7 bases and J by 0 bases, with 10 bases between the two germline ends. Germline CDR1 reads LNHDA; CDR2 reads SQIVND (reference sequence). This CDR3 is CASTSRGSGANVLTF. CDR3 in DNA: TGTGCCAGTACCTCAAGGGGCTCTGGGGCCAACGTCCTGACTTTC.

The chain couples TRBV28 to TRBJ2-7; perhaps TRBD2 as D (7 bases). Trimming left V 7 bases short and J 2 bases short, with 15 bases between. Germline V CDR1 and CDR2: MDHEN, SYDVKM. CDR3 length: 14 amino acids. The CDR3 DNA reads as TGTGCCAGCACCGCGGGGGCCAGTCCCTACGAGCAGTACTTC. It specifies CASTAGASPYEQYF.

The chain is built from TRBV5-4 and TRBJ2-3, with a tentative D call TRBD2 (6 bases). This CDR3 region has 14 residues. Germline V gene data show CDR1 as SGHNT and CDR2 as YYREEE (reference sequence). Trimming removed 4 bases at V and 4 bases at J, with 13 bases between. The DNA of the CDR3 is TGTGCCAGCAGCCAGACTAGATCCGCAGATACGCAGTATTTT. Protein: CASSQTRSADTQYF.

The genes are TRBV5-6 and TRBJ1-4; 10 bases align to TRBD1. The CDR3 consists of 16 residues. The germline V gene encodes CDR1 SGHDT and CDR2 YYEEEE. V lost 4 bases to trimming and J lost 6 bases; unmatched junction nucleotides: 9. The CDR3 DNA reads as TGTGCCAGCAGCCGACGGACAGGGGGGCGTGATGAAAAACTGTTTTTT. It codes for CASSRRTGGRDEKLFF.

This clone occurred once. This chain joins TRBV29-1 and TRBJ2-6; D possibly corresponds to TRBD1 (6 bases). Trimming pared 6 bases from V and 2 bases from J, leaving 23 bases between. Germline CDR1 and CDR2: SQVTM and ANQGSEA. The CDR3 is 18 amino acids. Written as DNA, the CDR3 is TGCAGCGTCGTCGTGGGGGCAATCAGGGCCGCTGGGGCCAACGTCCTGACTTTC. This sequence encodes CSVVVGAIRAAGANVLTF.

Only a few counts were recorded for this clone. This chain uses TRBV28 with TRBJ1-2; D may be TRBD1 (6 bases). The ends were cut back, 4 bases at V and 0 bases at J, with 12 bases in the middle. The CDR3 totals 15 residues. Looked up from germline, CDR1 is MDHEN and CDR2 is SYDVKM. Here the CDR3 reads CASSSSGDPNYGYTF. CDR3 nucleotides: TGTGCCAGCAGTTCCTCAGGGGACCCTAACTATGGCTACACCTTC.